The clone carrying this T cell receptor beta chain was seen once. This specimen belongs to a study of immune cell composition in non-small cell lung cancer. The germline gives CDR1 SGHTA, CDR2 FQGNSA. The junction had 2 bases not matched to a gene; V was cut back by 8 bases and J by 6 bases. The CDR3 is 12 residues long. The table came from immunoSEQ multiplex PCR; TCRdb's copy has only in-frame clones and leaves some out. This table has around 6,000 clones, 78% appearing once. The source material was lung tumor tissue. The rearrangement uses TRBV7-2 and TRBJ2-1; 9 nucleotides line up with TRBD2. The TCR comes from a human donor with non-small cell lung cancer. Here the CDR3 DNA reads TGTGCCAGCGGAGCGGGGGGCAATGAGCAGTTCTTC. Amino acid sequence: CASGAGGNEQFF.